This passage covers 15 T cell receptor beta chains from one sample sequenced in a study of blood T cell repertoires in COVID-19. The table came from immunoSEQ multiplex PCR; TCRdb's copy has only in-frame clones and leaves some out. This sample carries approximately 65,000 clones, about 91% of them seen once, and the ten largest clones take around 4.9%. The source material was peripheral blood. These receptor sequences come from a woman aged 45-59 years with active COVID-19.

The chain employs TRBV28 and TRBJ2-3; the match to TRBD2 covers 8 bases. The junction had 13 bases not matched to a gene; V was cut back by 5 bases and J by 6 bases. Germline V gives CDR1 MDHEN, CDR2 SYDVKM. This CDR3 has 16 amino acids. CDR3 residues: CASSSRGGRTRDTQYF. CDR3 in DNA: TGTGCCAGCAGTAGCCGGGGCGGGAGGACTAGGGATACGCAGTATTTT.

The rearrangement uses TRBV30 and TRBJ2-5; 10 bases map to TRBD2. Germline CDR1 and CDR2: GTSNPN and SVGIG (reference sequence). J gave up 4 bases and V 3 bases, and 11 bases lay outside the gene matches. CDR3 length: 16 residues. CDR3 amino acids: CAWSGASGSMVETQYF. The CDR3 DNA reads TGTGCCTGGAGCGGGGCTAGCGGGAGTATGGTAGAGACCCAGTACTTC.

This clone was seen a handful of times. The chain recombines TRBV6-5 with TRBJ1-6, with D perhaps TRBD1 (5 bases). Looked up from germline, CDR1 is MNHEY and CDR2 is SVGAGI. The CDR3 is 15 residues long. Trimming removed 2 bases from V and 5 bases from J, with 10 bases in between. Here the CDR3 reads CASSYQDIHNSPLHF. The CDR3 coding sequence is TGTGCCAGCAGTTACCAGGACATCCATAATTCACCCCTCCACTTT.

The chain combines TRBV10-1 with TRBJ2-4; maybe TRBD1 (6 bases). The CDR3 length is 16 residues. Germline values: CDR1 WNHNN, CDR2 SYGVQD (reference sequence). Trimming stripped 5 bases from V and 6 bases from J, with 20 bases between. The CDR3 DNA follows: TGCGCCAGCAGTAAAGGTACAGGGTTGAGGAGAAACATTCAGTACTTC. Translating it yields CASSKGTGLRRNIQYF.

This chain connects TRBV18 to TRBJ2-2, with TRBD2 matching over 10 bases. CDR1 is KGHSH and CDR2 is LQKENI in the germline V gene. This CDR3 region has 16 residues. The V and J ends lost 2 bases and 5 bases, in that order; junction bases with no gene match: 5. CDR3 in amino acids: CASSPGKLAGTGELFF. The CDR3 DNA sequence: TGTGCCAGCTCACCAGGGAAACTAGCGGGGACCGGGGAGCTGTTTTTT.

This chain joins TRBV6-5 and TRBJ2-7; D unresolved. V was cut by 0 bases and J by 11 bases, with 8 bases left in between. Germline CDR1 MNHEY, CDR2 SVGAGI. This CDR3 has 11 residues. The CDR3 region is CASSYSRSEYF. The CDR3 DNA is TGTGCCAGCAGTTACTCGAGGTCGGAGTACTTC.

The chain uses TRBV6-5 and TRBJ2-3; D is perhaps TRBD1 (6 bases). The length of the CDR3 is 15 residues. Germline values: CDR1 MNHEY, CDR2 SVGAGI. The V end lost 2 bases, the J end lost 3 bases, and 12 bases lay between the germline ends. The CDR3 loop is CASSYGAGATDTQYF. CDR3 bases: TGTGCCAGCAGTTACGGGGCAGGGGCGACAGATACGCAGTATTTT.

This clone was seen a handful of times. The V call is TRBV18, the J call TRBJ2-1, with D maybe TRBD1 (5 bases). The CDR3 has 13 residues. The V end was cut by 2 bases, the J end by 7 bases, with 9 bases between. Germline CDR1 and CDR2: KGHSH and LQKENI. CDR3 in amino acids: CASSPGARNEQFF. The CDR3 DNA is TGTGCCAGCTCACCAGGGGCCCGAAATGAGCAGTTCTTC. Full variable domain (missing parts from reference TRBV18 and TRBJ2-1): NAGVMQNPRHLVRRRGQEARLRCSPMKGHSHVYWYRQLPEEGLKFMVYLQKENIIDESGMPKERFSAEFPKEGPSILRIQQVVRGDSAAYFCASSPGARNEQFFGPGTRLTVL.

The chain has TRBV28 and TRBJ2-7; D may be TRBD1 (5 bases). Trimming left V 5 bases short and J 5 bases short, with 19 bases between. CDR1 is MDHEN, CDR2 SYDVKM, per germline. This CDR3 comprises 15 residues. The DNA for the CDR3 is TGTGCCAGCAGTACTCCCGGTCAGGGTGGGCACGAGCAGTACTTC. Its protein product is CASSTPGQGGHEQYF. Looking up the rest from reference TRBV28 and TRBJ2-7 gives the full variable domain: DVKVTQSSRYLVKRTGEKVFLECVQDMDHENMFWYRQDPGLGLRLIYFSYDVKMKEKGDIPEGYSVSREKKERFSLILESASTNQTSMYLCASSTPGQGGHEQYFGPGTRLTVT.

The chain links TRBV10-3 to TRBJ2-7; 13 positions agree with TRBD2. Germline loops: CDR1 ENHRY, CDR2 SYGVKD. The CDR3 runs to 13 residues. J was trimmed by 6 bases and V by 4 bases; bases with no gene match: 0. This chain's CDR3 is CAISGLAGGEQYF. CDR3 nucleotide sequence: TGTGCCATCAGTGGACTAGCGGGAGGCGAGCAGTACTTC.

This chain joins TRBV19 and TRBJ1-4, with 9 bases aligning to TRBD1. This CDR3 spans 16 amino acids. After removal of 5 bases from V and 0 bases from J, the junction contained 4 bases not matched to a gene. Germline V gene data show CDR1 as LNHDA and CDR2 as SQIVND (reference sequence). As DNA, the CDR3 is TGTGCCAGTAGTCCCGGACAGGGGCCAACTAATGAAAAACTGTTTTTT. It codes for CASSPGQGPTNEKLFF.

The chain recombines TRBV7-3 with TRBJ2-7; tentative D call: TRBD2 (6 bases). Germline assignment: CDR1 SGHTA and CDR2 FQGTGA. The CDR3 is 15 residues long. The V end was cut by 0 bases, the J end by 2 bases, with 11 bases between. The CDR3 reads CASSLTAGDPYEQYF. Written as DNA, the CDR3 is TGTGCCAGCAGCTTAACAGCGGGTGACCCCTACGAGCAGTACTTC.

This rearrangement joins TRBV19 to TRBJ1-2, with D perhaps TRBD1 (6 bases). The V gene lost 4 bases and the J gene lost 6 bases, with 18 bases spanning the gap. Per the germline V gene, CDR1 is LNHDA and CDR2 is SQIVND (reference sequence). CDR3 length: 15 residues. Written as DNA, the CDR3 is TGTGCCAGTAGTAGGGGCTGGGGGCCCCCCGATGGCTACACCTTC. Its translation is CASSRGWGPPDGYTF.

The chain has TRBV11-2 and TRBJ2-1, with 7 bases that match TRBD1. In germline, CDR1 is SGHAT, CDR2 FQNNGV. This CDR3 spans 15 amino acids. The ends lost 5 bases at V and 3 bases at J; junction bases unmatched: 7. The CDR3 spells CASSARDRYYNEQFF. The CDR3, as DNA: TGTGCCAGCAGCGCCCGGGACAGATACTACAATGAGCAGTTCTTC.

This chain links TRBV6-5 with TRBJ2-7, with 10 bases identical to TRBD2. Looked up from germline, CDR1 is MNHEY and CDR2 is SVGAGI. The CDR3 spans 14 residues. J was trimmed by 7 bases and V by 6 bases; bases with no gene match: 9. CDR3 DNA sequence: TGTGCCAGCAGACCTAGCGGGAGCCCGTGGGAGCAGTACTTC. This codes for CASRPSGSPWEQYF.